This TCR beta chain is from a study of hypomethylating agent response in myelodysplastic syndrome (dated by TCRdb to the early 2020s). For the study in its entirety: The hypomethylating agent given was azacitidine in 8 of 11 patients and decitabine in 3 of 11 patients. TET2 was the most frequent mutation, present in about 45% of the 11 patients. Six or seven patients had a response of complete response or hematologic improvement, and roughly five patients did not respond. Response was defined as complete response or hematologic improvement, and patients who met neither criterion were classified as non-responders. The cohort was composed of several male and 2 female myelodysplastic syndrome patients. A mean patient age of around 70 +/- 6 years was recorded, and a diploid cytogenetic profile was observed most commonly.

Library preparation was by the immunoSEQ multiplex PCR assay. Survey resolution was applied, with two replicates of about 200 ng each being run for a total of about 400 ng of DNA per sample. Using multiplex PCR primers aimed at V and J genes, the hsTCRB kit picked up rearranged TCRB sequences in genomic DNA. In the first PCR, the CDR3 region was amplified for about 30 cycles with the QIAGEN Multiplex PCR Kit. An 8-cycle second PCR added sample barcodes and Illumina adapters to each replicate. A QuantStudio 6 together with the KAPA library quantification kit was used to quantify the pooled libraries. Around 15 pM of pooled libraries was sequenced on an Illumina MiSeq using 156-cycle single-end reads and a 15-cycle index read. The original pipeline was this. Of about 150,000 unique clonotypes, less than 2% were flagged by VDJdb annotation as previously reported viral-epitope-specific clonotypes. Raw reads were processed by the immunoSEQ Data Assistant and immunoSEQ Analyzer into normalized, annotated TCRB repertoires. Clonotypes were analyzed with BioAnalyzer and version 0.6.5 of the immunarch R package. Before richness was estimated, every repertoire was downsampled to match the clone count of the smallest repertoire. Fisher's exact tests classified clonotypes as expanded, contracted or novel, with novel meaning zero frequency before treatment. Significantly changed CDR3 beta sequences were clustered with GLIPH2 using simulation_depth=1000 and kmer_min_depth=3, and CDR3s shorter than five residues were excluded. TCRdb stores this immuneACCESS table with in-frame sequences only. Part of the clones is absent; in the studies checked, under half of the shortfall reflects unresolved V genes, and no reason is known for the rest. For V, J and clone size, that table is used; D and trimming come from the DNA. The sample has about 6,200 clones on record, 70% to 90% of them singletons. The ten largest make up roughly 29% of the sample.

T-cell subsets were not sorted, so the analysis was performed on bulk bone marrow. Bone marrow from over 10 myelodysplastic syndrome patients was immunosequenced for TCR beta CDR3 regions before and after hypomethylating agent therapy. For longitudinal repertoire tracking, a baseline bone marrow plus two to three bone marrows at different post-treatment timepoints were contributed by each patient. Whole bone marrow served as the source for genomic DNA extraction, with DNA quality checked using TapeStation, NanoDrop OneC and PicoGreen assays. Here is what the overall study found, with its caveats: Richness, rarefaction diversity and clonality did not change significantly after hypomethylating agent treatment, across all patients or within response groups. A possible recognition of novel MDS antigens by the shared GLIPH2 clusters was not confirmed and needs experimental validation. Only approximately ten patients were analyzed, so the cohort was small. Because the healthy control donors and the MDS patients were not matched by age, the comparison between MDS and healthy samples could have been affected. Responders more often showed novel clonotypes emerging, while non-responders displayed more contracted clonotypes after treatment.

About this clone itself: What antigen it recognizes has not been identified. No base quality values were provided; no much bigger clone lies one nucleotide off.

The CDR3 spans 19 residues, from the cysteine through the phenylalanine. The DNA shown is the 57-base CDR3, in frame from base 1. Germline trimming: 1 base from V, 0 bases from J; junction bases outside gene matches: 14. CDR1 SGHTA and CDR2 FQGTGA are derived from the germline V gene. The sample in question was bone marrow, obtained before or after starting hypomethylating agent treatment for myelodysplastic syndrome (not recorded which). The sequence links TRBV7-3 to TRBJ2-7; a stretch of 8 junction bases matches TRBD2. This receptor was obtained from a human donor with myelodysplastic syndrome. The CDR3 loop reads CASSLRGFAVAGLSYEQYF. DNA sequence: TGTGCCAGCAGCTTAAGGGGTTTCGCCGTAGCGGGGCTCTCCTACGAGCAGTACTTC.